This T cell receptor beta chain came from a study of cytomegalovirus exposure and HLA in healthy donors. Amplification used 60 Vbeta primers and 13 Jbeta primers. Libraries were prepared by immunoSEQ multiplex PCR; TCRdb keeps only in-frame clonotypes and omits some of them. The sample holds roughly 100,000 clones, 50% to 70% seen once. V dropped 2 bases and J dropped 5; count of bases not matched to a gene: 10. The germline V gene has CDR1 SGHTA and CDR2 FQGNSA. This CDR3 comprises 16 residues. Note on this clone: Its antigen is still unknown.

Study-wide results and caveats: Rare TCR sequences dominated, though some public TCRs recurred in many donors. A later analysis, which compared TCR beta chains of equal frequency, found the HLA-associated ones more clonally expanded.

The receptor was isolated from a human donor in good health. Input material: PBMCs. This sequence joins TRBV7-2 and TRBJ2-3; 7 bases are shared with TRBD2. CDR3 in DNA: TGTGCCAGCAGCTTAAGGGAGGGACTAAGTCGAGATACGCAGTATTTT. It is translated as CASSLREGLSRDTQYF.